The 2 T cell receptor beta chains in this list originate from one sample, sequenced in a study of blood T cell repertoires in COVID-19. Sequencing used immunoSEQ multiplex PCR; TCRdb keeps in-frame clones, though not all of them. This table holds 75,000 to 95,000 clones, 88% found once. The sequencing input was peripheral blood. The receptors shown here come from a human donor in a cohort sampled during active COVID-19.

V usage is TRBV4-1 and J usage is TRBJ2-3; 8 positions match TRBD2. The CDR3 consists of 14 residues. The V gene's germline CDR1 is MGHRA and CDR2 YSYEKL. V was pared by 4 bases and J by 2 bases, with 2 bases of the junction left unmatched. The CDR3, as DNA: TGCGCCAGCAGCCGCGGACTAGCCACAGATACGCAGTATTTT. Its translation: CASSRGLATDTQYF.

The chain carries TRBV28 and TRBJ1-2; D possibly corresponds to TRBD1 (5 bases). Germline loops: CDR1 MDHEN, CDR2 SYDVKM. Trimming removed 7 bases from V and 6 bases from J, with 9 bases in between. CDR3 length: 11 residues. The CDR3 sequence is CASKDNNGYTF. In DNA, the CDR3 is TGTGCCAGCAAGGACAATAATGGCTACACCTTC.